Presented here are 19 T cell receptor beta chains from one specimen sequenced in a study of CD8+CD57+ T cells in acquired aplastic anemia. TCR beta VDJ combinations and CDR3 sequences were profiled from genomic DNA. Via MiXCR, TCRdb re-called the reads, giving one row per CDR3 protein. The sample records some 200,000 distinct CDR3 sequences, roughly 35% being singletons. The specimen was sorted CD4+, CD8+, or CD8+CD57+ T cells (not recorded which) from PBMCs. All receptors derive from a human donor in good health, serving as a control.

This clonotype was recorded a few times. The rearrangement uses TRBV14 and TRBJ2-1; 8 bases agree with TRBD2. V shed 3 bases and J 0 bases; nucleotides not matched to a gene: 10. The CDR3 runs to 18 residues. Germline V gives CDR1 SGHDN, CDR2 FVKESK. In DNA form, the CDR3 reads TGTGCCAGCAGCCAGCAACTTAGCGGGGCATTCTCCTACAATGAGCAGTTCTTC. This translates into CASSQQLSGAFSYNEQFF.

This clonotype has ten or more counts. The V and J genes are TRBV2 and TRBJ2-7; TRBD1 is a possible D gene (5 bases). V was pared by 4 bases and J by 4 bases, with 5 bases between. Germline-derived CDR1 and CDR2 are SNHLY and FYNNEI. This CDR3 spans 11 amino acids. The CDR3, as DNA: TGTGCCAGCAGTGGACAGTACGAGCAGTACTTC. Amino acid sequence: CASSGQYEQYF.

In its sample, this clonotype was seen many times. The chain recombines TRBV2 with TRBJ2-7; maybe TRBD2 (6 bases). Trimming removed 9 bases from V and 2 bases from J, with 14 bases in between. The CDR3 has 13 residues. The germline gives CDR1 SNHLY, CDR2 FYNNEI. CDR3 DNA: TGTGCCAGTAATAGCGGTCCCACCTACGAGCAGTACTTC. Translation: CASNSGPTYEQYF.

This chain links TRBV12-5 with TRBJ2-1; tentatively, D is TRBD2 (6 bases). The CDR3 totals 13 residues. Trimming removed 4 bases at V and 7 bases at J, with 11 bases between. Germline V gene data show CDR1 as LGHNT and CDR2 as FRNRAP. CDR3 sequence (DNA): TGTGCTAGTGGTTGGGGGGTTAGGAATGAGCAGTTCTTC. Its translation is CASGWGVRNEQFF.

This clonotype occurred many times. V and J are TRBV7-2 and TRBJ1-6; no firm D call. V dropped 0 bases and J dropped 7 bases, with 19 bases sitting between them. Germline V gene lookup returns CDR1 SGHTA and CDR2 FQGNSA. The CDR3 contains 18 residues. DNA of the CDR3: TGTGCCAGCAGCTTAGCCCGGGGTGTCGGGTGGTCAAATTCACCCCTCCACTTT. This gives the protein CASSLARGVGWSNSPLHF.

Turning to this clonotype: A read error may be the cause here, since a much bigger clone is one base away. The genes are TRBV7-6 and TRBJ1-1, with D possibly being TRBD1 (5 bases). In germline, CDR1 is SGHVS, CDR2 FNYEAQ. Trimming removed 1 base at V and 10 bases at J, with 13 bases between. The CDR3 is made up of 13 amino acids. This CDR3 is CASSLGGLSGAFF. Here the CDR3 DNA reads TGTGCCAGCAGCTTAGGGGGCCTGTCTGGAGCTTTCTTT.

This clonotype was picked up a small number of times. CDR3: CASSEFAGFTDTQYF. The CDR3, as DNA: TGTGCCAGCAGTGAGTTTGCGGGGTTCACAGATACGCAGTATTTT. The chain uses TRBV6-1 and TRBJ2-3; weak D call: TRBD2 (6 bases). Germline V gene lookup returns CDR1 MNHNS and CDR2 SASEGT. V was shortened by 3 bases and J by 2 bases, with 12 bases between the two germline ends. This CDR3 comprises 15 residues.

This clonotype occurred many times. The V gene is TRBV2, the J gene TRBJ2-5; 11 positions agree with TRBD2. V shed 4 bases, J shed 2 bases, and the junction held 3 bases outside the gene matches. Germline CDR1 and CDR2: SNHLY and FYNNEI. The CDR3 consists of 15 residues. CDR3 sequence: CASSGRLAGQETQYF. CDR3 DNA: TGTGCCAGCAGTGGTCGACTAGCGGGACAAGAGACCCAGTACTTC.

This clonotype appeared many times. This sequence joins TRBV7-8 and TRBJ2-3, with a tentative D call TRBD2 (5 bases). Trimming took 3 bases from V and 4 from J, leaving 14 bases between them. The length of the CDR3 is 15 residues. The V gene's germline CDR1 is SGHVS and CDR2 FQNEAQ. The CDR3, as DNA: TGTGCCAGCAGCTTGTCGAGGTTGCGGGCAGATACGCAGTATTTT. Protein product: CASSLSRLRADTQYF.

This clonotype has more than one count but fewer than ten. The chain recombines TRBV5-5 with TRBJ1-1; a weak D match, TRBD1 (6 bases). V lost 1 base and J 3 bases, leaving 22 bases between the germline ends. The CDR3 is 18 residues long. Per the germline V gene, CDR1 is SGHKS and CDR2 is YYEKEE (reference sequence). The CDR3 reads CASSLWYTGIGGDTEAFF. CDR3 DNA: TGTGCCAGCAGCTTGTGGTACACAGGGATAGGAGGGGACACTGAAGCTTTCTTT.

CDR3: CAISEDGGETQYF. The DNA for the CDR3 is TGTGCCATCAGTGAGGACGGGGGAGAGACCCAGTACTTC. The rearrangement joins TRBV10-3 to TRBJ2-5; maybe TRBD2 (6 bases). Germline V lookup: CDR1 ENHRY, CDR2 SYGVKD. Trimming left V 2 bases short and J 4 bases short, with 8 bases between. CDR3 size: 13 residues.

The V and J genes are TRBV2 and TRBJ2-1; D could derive from TRBD1 or TRBD2 (5 bases each). Germline V lookup: CDR1 SNHLY, CDR2 FYNNEI. The length of the CDR3 is 15 residues. The V end was cut by 1 base, the J end by 5 bases, with 12 bases between. CDR3 nucleotides: TGTGCCAGCAGTGAAGAGGGGACGAGAAACAATGAGCAGTTCTTC. It yields the protein CASSEEGTRNNEQFF.

Ten or more counts support this clonotype. The chain employs TRBV10-1 and TRBJ2-7, with 7 bases that match TRBD2. Germline CDR1 WNHNN, CDR2 SYGVQD (reference sequence). The CDR3 covers 13 residues. V shed 6 bases, J shed 4 bases, and the junction held 6 bases outside the gene matches. CDR3 sequence (DNA): TGCGCCAGCAGCGGGGGGATCGGGTACGAGCAGTACTTC. This gives the protein CASSGGIGYEQYF.

This clonotype was observed a few times. The chain links TRBV7-9 to TRBJ2-7; D is unresolved. Germline values: CDR1 SEHNR, CDR2 FQNEAQ (reference sequence). This CDR3 has 11 residues. Trimming took off 8 bases at V and 1 base at J, with 6 bases between the two ends. The CDR3 sequence is CASGQSYEQYF. The CDR3 DNA is TGTGCCAGCGGGCAGTCCTACGAGCAGTACTTC.

Note on this clonotype: Germline is not matched at one junction end, which may reflect a read error. The V and J genes are TRBV6-1 and TRBJ1-3; 8 nucleotides line up with TRBD1. This CDR3 is built from 15 residues. The germline V gene has CDR1 MNHNS and CDR2 SASEGT. The CDR3 spells CARRRQGYSGNTIYF. The CDR3 DNA sequence: TGTGCCCGCAGAAGACAGGGGTACTCTGGAAACACCATATATTTT.

The chain has TRBV10-3 and TRBJ2-5, with D possibly being TRBD1 (6 bases). Between the trimmed V and J ends, which lost 5 bases and 1 base, there was a span of 11 bases. CDR3 length: 14 residues. Germline CDR1 ENHRY, CDR2 SYGVKD. Here the CDR3 DNA reads TGTGCCATCAGTCTTTCAGGGGCCCAAGAGACCCAGTACTTC. As protein: CAISLSGAQETQYF.

The gene calls are TRBV5-1 and TRBJ1-1; D not resolved. V shed 7 bases and J shed 2 bases, with 18 bases lying between them. The CDR3 length is 15 residues. Germline loops: CDR1 SGHRS, CDR2 YFSETQ. CDR3 amino acids: CASGAQAPANTEAFF. CDR3 sequence (DNA): TGCGCCAGCGGCGCACAAGCACCAGCTAACACTGAAGCTTTCTTT. The entire variable domain, with the rest obtained from reference TRBV5-1 and TRBJ1-1, is as follows: KAGVTQTPRYLIKTRGQQVTLSCSPISGHRSVSWYQQTPGQGLQFLFEYFSETQRNKGNFPGRFSGRQFSNSRSEMNVSTLELGDSALYLCASGAQAPANTEAFFGQGTRLTVV.

This clonotype was seen at least ten times. V is TRBV25-1 and J is TRBJ2-1; D may be TRBD2 (6 bases). CDR3 length equals 15 residues. The germline CDR1 and CDR2 sequences are MGHDK and SYGVNS. The germline V and J ends were trimmed by 3 bases and 7 bases, with 16 bases remaining between them. The CDR3 nucleotides are TGTGCCAGCAGTGACAGGACTACCGTTGAAAATGAGCAGTTCTTC. This sequence encodes CASSDRTTVENEQFF.

This clonotype was detected ten times or more. The chain uses TRBV20-1 and TRBJ1-1, with a weak D call TRBD1 (6 bases). Germline lookup yields CDR1 DFQATT and CDR2 SNEGSKA (reference sequence). Trimming pared 5 bases from V and 2 bases from J, leaving 12 bases between. There are 13 residues in the CDR3. This chain's CDR3 is CSARDTRNTEAFF. CDR3 coding DNA: TGCAGTGCTCGGGACACTCGAAACACTGAAGCTTTCTTT.